These 19 T cell receptor beta chains were sequenced from one sample in a study of T cells after yellow fever vaccination. TCRdb recomputed calls from the 5' RACE reads with MiXCR, one row per CDR3 protein. The repertoire holds about 300,000 distinct CDR3 sequences, with approximately 10% as singletons. The sample here was CD4+ T cells sorted from PBMCs, taken 5 days after the yellow fever booster vaccination. Every receptor here comes from a young man who received the YFV17D yellow fever vaccine.

The chain employs TRBV7-6 and TRBJ2-2; 7 bases agree with TRBD1. Germline V gene data show CDR1 as SGHVS and CDR2 as FNYEAQ. The CDR3 length is 18 residues. Trimming took 5 bases from V and 2 from J; bases not matched to a gene: 14. The CDR3 nucleotides are TGTGCCAGCAGCCGGAAGCCTACCGGGACAGTAAACACCGGGGAGCTGTTTTTT. This encodes CASSRKPTGTVNTGELFF.

This clonotype showed up many times. The V gene is TRBV11-2, the J gene TRBJ2-3, with a tentative D call TRBD1 (5 bases). CDR1 and CDR2 from the germline V gene are SGHAT and FQNNGV. V gave up 5 bases and J gave up 7 bases, with 10 bases separating them. CDR3 length: 12 amino acids. Here the CDR3 reads CASSTNRNTQYF. CDR3 DNA sequence: TGTGCCAGCAGCACAAACAGGAATACGCAGTATTTT.

This clonotype has a count of ten or more. J is TRBJ1-1 and V is TRBV7-3; D not certain. This CDR3 has 13 amino acids. V shed 0 bases and J shed 3 bases, with 5 bases lying between them. Germline V lookup: CDR1 SGHTA, CDR2 FQGTGA. CDR3 DNA: TGTGCCAGCAGCTTAACAGTGGACACTGAAGCTTTCTTT. Its protein is CASSLTVDTEAFF.

This clonotype showed up just a few times. This chain connects TRBV7-2 to TRBJ2-3; tentatively, D is TRBD1 (5 bases). Germline CDR1 is SGHTA and CDR2 is FQGNSA. The CDR3 consists of 15 residues. Deletions cut 8 bases from V and 4 bases from J, with 19 bases between. CDR3 sequence (DNA): TGTGCCAGCCGACAGAAGGATTTTGGTCCAGATACGCAGTATTTT. The encoded protein is CASRQKDFGPDTQYF.

This clonotype was picked up a small number of times. V usage is TRBV10-3 and J usage is TRBJ2-2; D tentatively fits TRBD1 or TRBD2 (6 bases each). Germline V gives CDR1 ENHRY, CDR2 SYGVKD. V lost 6 bases, J lost 8 bases, and 22 bases lay in between. The CDR3 loop spans 16 amino acids. CDR3 residues: CAIRNWGAPAAGELFF. The DNA for the CDR3 is TGTGCCATCAGGAACTGGGGGGCCCCGGCTGCTGGGGAGCTGTTTTTT.

Here the CDR3 DNA reads TGTGCCAGCAGCCAAGATCGGACGGGCCAGGGCTGGGGGGAGCAGTACTTC. It yields the protein CASSQDRTGQGWGEQYF. The rearrangement links TRBV4-2 to TRBJ2-7; D is tentatively TRBD1 or TRBD2 (5 bases each). The CDR3 totals 17 residues. CDR1 and CDR2 (germline): LGHNA, YNFKEQ. V was clipped by 0 bases and J by 7 bases, with 22 bases between them.

This clonotype was counted only a few times. The chain uses TRBV15 and TRBJ1-6; D not certain. The germline V gene encodes CDR1 LNHNV and CDR2 YYDKDF (reference sequence). The CDR3 spans 14 residues. Trimming stripped 0 bases from V and 10 bases from J, with 10 bases between. The CDR3, as DNA: TGTGCCACCAGCAGAGATAGACGGAGATCACCCCTCCACTTT. Its translation: CATSRDRRRSPLHF.

The chain uses TRBV6-2 or TRBV6-3 and TRBJ2-2; weak D call: TRBD2 (6 bases). The germline V and J ends were trimmed by 6 bases and 4 bases, with 9 bases remaining between them. This CDR3 contains 13 residues. Germline V gene data show CDR1 as MNHEY and CDR2 as SVGEGT. The CDR3 reads CASRSTSTGELFF. The DNA of the CDR3 is TGTGCCAGCAGATCGACTAGCACCGGGGAGCTGTTTTTT.

This clonotype was counted only a few times. The chain employs TRBV19 and TRBJ2-2; D remains unclear. The CDR3 has 14 residues. The V gene's germline CDR1 is LNHDA and CDR2 SQIVND (reference sequence). Trimming took off 3 bases at V and 1 base at J, with 6 bases between the two ends. For the CDR3, the DNA is TGTGCCAGTAGTATTAGCAGGAACACCGGGGAGCTGTTTTTT. Protein product: CASSISRNTGELFF.

This clonotype has a count of ten or more. This chain links TRBV4-3 with TRBJ2-5, with 9 positions matching TRBD1. The length of the CDR3 is 13 residues. Germline V gives CDR1 LGHNA, CDR2 YSLEER. Losses at the gene ends were 4 bases for V and 5 bases for J; bases not matched to a gene: 2. The CDR3 DNA reads as TGCGCCAGCAGCCGGGACAGGGTGGAGACCCAGTACTTC. Translation: CASSRDRVETQYF.

This rearrangement joins TRBV6-1 to TRBJ2-7, with 8 bases lining up with TRBD2. Germline V gene lookup returns CDR1 MNHNS and CDR2 SASEGT. This CDR3 is built from 14 residues. J was trimmed by 4 bases and V by 3 bases; bases with no gene match: 5. The CDR3, as DNA: TGTGCCAGCAGTGACGGGAGGGTAAGGTACGAGCAGTACTTC. This codes for CASSDGRVRYEQYF.

The chain combines TRBV10-3 with TRBJ2-7; D is unclear. The CDR3 loop spans 13 amino acids. From germline, CDR1 is ENHRY and CDR2 SYGVKD. Trimming pared 5 bases from V and 7 bases from J, leaving 15 bases between. The CDR3 here is CAISRQASEEQYV. The CDR3 DNA sequence: TGTGCCATCAGTAGGCAGGCGTCGGAAGAGCAGTACGTC.

This clonotype was observed a few times. The chain combines TRBV12-3 or TRBV12-4 with TRBJ2-7; D remains ambiguous. CDR3 size: 14 residues. V was pared by 1 base and J by 3 bases, with 10 bases between. The CDR3 spells CASSLDMTDYEQYF. The CDR3 DNA reads as TGTGCCAGCAGTTTAGACATGACGGACTACGAGCAGTACTTC.

V usage is TRBV12-3 or TRBV12-4 and J usage is TRBJ2-5; D could derive from TRBD1 or TRBD2 (6 bases each). V was pared by 4 bases and J by 5 bases, with 17 bases between. The CDR3 consists of 15 residues. CDR3 nucleotide sequence: TGTGCCAGCAGTTCAGAGGGGGGCCGGGGGGAGACCCAGTACTTC. It codes for CASSSEGGRGETQYF.

This clonotype was found a few times. The V and J genes are TRBV12-5 and TRBJ1-5; D gene unclear. The CDR3 extends over 17 amino acids. Per germline, CDR1 LGHNT and CDR2 FRNRAP. V was clipped by 4 bases and J by 0 bases, with 16 bases between them. The CDR3 DNA follows: TGTGCTAGTGGTTCCATGGCGAACGTCGGTAGCAATCAGCCCCAGCATTTT. Protein product: CASGSMANVGSNQPQHF.

The chain is built from TRBV18 and TRBJ2-1, with D possibly matching TRBD2 (6 bases). CDR3 length equals 14 residues. CDR1 is KGHSH, CDR2 LQKENI, per germline. Trimming left V 6 bases short and J 10 bases short, with 19 bases between. The CDR3 DNA sequence: TGTGCCAGCTCCCCCCTGACTAGGTTACGAGAGCAGTTCTTC. As protein: CASSPLTRLREQFF.

The chain links TRBV6-5 to TRBJ1-3; TRBD1 aligns across 9 bases. V lost 2 bases and J lost 4; bases outside the gene matches: 9. The CDR3 has 17 residues. From germline, CDR1 is MNHEY and CDR2 SVGAGI. In DNA form, the CDR3 reads TGTGCCAGCAGTTACACCCGGGACAGGGACGTCGGAAACACCATATATTTT. Its translation is CASSYTRDRDVGNTIYF.

This clonotype was counted only a few times. This chain links TRBV5-8 with TRBJ2-1; no reliable D call. CDR1 SGHTS and CDR2 YDEGEE come from the germline V gene. V was trimmed by 0 bases and J by 4 bases, leaving 5 bases between them. The CDR3 is made up of 13 amino acids. The chain's CDR3 is CASSLARYNEQFF. CDR3 nucleotides: TGTGCCAGCAGCTTGGCCAGGTACAATGAGCAGTTCTTC.

Note on this clonotype: One end of the junction fails to match germline, which may point to a read error. As DNA, the CDR3 is TGTGCCAGCAGCCGCTGGAACAGTGAAGCTTTCTTT. Translating it yields CASSRWNSEAFF. This chain uses TRBV3-1 with TRBJ1-1; no clear D. The CDR3 runs to 12 residues. CDR1 LGHDT and CDR2 YNNKEL come from the germline V gene (reference sequence). The variable domain in full, completed from reference TRBV3-1 and TRBJ1-1, reads DTAVSQTPKYLVTQMGNDKSIKCEQNLGHDTMYWYKQDSKKFLKIMFSYNNKELIINETVPNRFSPKSPDKAHLNLHINSLELGDSAVYFCASSRWNSEAFFGQGTRLTVV.